One sample yielded the 22 T cell receptor beta chains listed below, sequenced in a study of T cell responses to AZD1222 COVID-19 vaccine. Method: immunoSEQ multiplex PCR; TCRdb's copy keeps in-frame clones and lacks some. This sample yields 150,000 to 200,000 clones, of which 85% to 90% are seen a single time; roughly 6.5% belongs to the top ten. This material consisted of peripheral blood, taken on day 0 of AZD1222 vaccination. These receptor sequences come from an adult in good health.

V usage is TRBV28 and J usage is TRBJ2-3; 8 bases map to TRBD1. V dropped 5 bases and J dropped 5; count of bases not matched to a gene: 15. This CDR3 has 17 residues. CDR1 MDHEN and CDR2 SYDVKM come from the germline V gene. The CDR3 region has the DNA TGTGCCAGCAGTCTATTTTCAGGGTCCGGACAGGGAGATACGCAGTATTTT. Protein sequence: CASSLFSGSGQGDTQYF. Variable domain in full (rest from reference TRBV28 and TRBJ2-3): DVKVTQSSRYLVKRTGEKVFLECVQDMDHENMFWYRQDPGLGLRLIYFSYDVKMKEKGDIPEGYSVSREKKERFSLILESASTNQTSMYLCASSLFSGSGQGDTQYFGPGTRLTVL.

The V gene is TRBV5-4, the J gene TRBJ2-7; 8 bases align to TRBD1. Trimming at V came to 4 bases and at J to 7 bases, leaving 7 bases not matched to a gene. Looked up from germline, CDR1 is SGHNT and CDR2 is YYREEE (reference sequence). The CDR3 runs 13 residues. As DNA, the CDR3 is TGTGCCAGCAGCCTGGACAGGGTTGGGGAGCAGTACTTC. It specifies CASSLDRVGEQYF.

The chain combines TRBV11-1 with TRBJ1-5; D not resolved. The V and J ends lost 0 bases and 3 bases respectively, with 6 bases between them. This CDR3 has 14 residues. Germline V CDR1 and CDR2: SGHAT, FQDESV (reference sequence). In DNA, the CDR3 is TGTGCCAGCAGCTTAGCAGGGAACAATCAGCCCCAGCATTTT. This translates into CASSLAGNNQPQHF. Full variable domain (rest looked up from reference TRBV11-1 and TRBJ1-5): EAEVAQSPRYKITEKSQAVAFWCDPISGHATLYWYRQILGQGPELLVQFQDESVVDDSQLPKDRFSAERLKGVDSTLKIQPAELGDSAMYLCASSLAGNNQPQHFGDGTRLSIL.

The rearrangement uses TRBV28 and TRBJ2-7; D perhaps matches TRBD1 (5 bases). V gave up 3 bases and J gave up 5 bases, with 11 bases separating them. Germline V gene lookup returns CDR1 MDHEN and CDR2 SYDVKM. This CDR3 has 13 amino acids. CDR3 bases: TGTGCCAGCAGTTTTGCAGGGATCGACGAGCAGTACTTC. Translated: CASSFAGIDEQYF.

V is TRBV5-1 and J is TRBJ2-5, with 14 positions matching TRBD2. The CDR3 sequence is 24 residues long. With V trimmed by 2 bases and J by 2 bases, 26 bases remained unmatched. Germline values: CDR1 SGHRS, CDR2 YFSETQ. The CDR3 is CASSFPQKTWTSGGSGISQETQYF. The CDR3 region has the DNA TGCGCCAGCAGCTTCCCCCAAAAAACTTGGACTAGCGGGGGGTCCGGCATATCACAAGAGACCCAGTACTTC.

This clone is a singleton in its sample. V gene TRBV7-9 combines with J gene TRBJ1-2, with TRBD1 as a possible D gene (5 bases). The germline V and J ends were trimmed by 4 bases and 2 bases, with 8 bases remaining between them. Germline V gives CDR1 SEHNR, CDR2 FQNEAQ (reference sequence). The length of the CDR3 is 13 residues. The CDR3 sequence: CASSYDSNYGYTF. CDR3 in DNA: TGTGCCAGCAGCTATGACAGCAACTATGGCTACACCTTC.

The V gene is TRBV4-1, the J gene TRBJ2-5; TRBD1 matches at 8 bases. Looked up from germline, CDR1 is MGHRA and CDR2 is YSYEKL. After removal of 3 bases from V and 5 bases from J, the junction contained 8 bases not matched to a gene. The CDR3 runs 15 residues. CDR3 loop: CASSQGQGAWETQYF. CDR3 sequence (DNA): TGCGCCAGCAGCCAGGGTCAGGGGGCATGGGAGACCCAGTACTTC.

This chain uses TRBV28 with TRBJ1-1; the match to TRBD1 covers 11 bases. Germline assignment: CDR1 MDHEN and CDR2 SYDVKM. This CDR3 contains 17 residues. The trim removed 3 bases at V and 1 base at J, leaving 7 bases unmatched. In nucleotides, the CDR3 is TGTGCCAGCAGTTTTGGACAGGGGGCATCCCAGAACACTGAAGCTTTCTTT. Translated: CASSFGQGASQNTEAFF. The full variable domain, rest sourced from reference TRBV28 and TRBJ1-1, is DVKVTQSSRYLVKRTGEKVFLECVQDMDHENMFWYRQDPGLGLRLIYFSYDVKMKEKGDIPEGYSVSREKKERFSLILESASTNQTSMYLCASSFGQGASQNTEAFFGQGTRLTVV.

The chain couples TRBV7-9 to TRBJ1-6; 8 bases are a match to TRBD1. CDR1 and CDR2 (germline): SEHNR, FQNEAQ (reference sequence). V trimming: 5 bases; J trimming: 0 bases; junction bases outside the gene matches: 6. This CDR3 is 17 amino acids long. DNA of the CDR3: TGTGCCAGCAGCGGAGACAGGGGAAGCTCCTATAATTCACCCCTCCACTTT. The encoded protein is CASSGDRGSSYNSPLHF.

The CDR3 DNA reads as TGCACCAGCAGCCAGGAACGACAGCGAGAGACCCAGTACTTC. Translating gives CTSSQERQRETQYF. V and J are TRBV1 and TRBJ2-5; TRBD1 is taken as the D call from the table, unchecked against the DNA. TRBV1 is tagged as a pseudogene. This CDR3 is built from 14 residues.

This clone was seen once. The chain couples TRBV19 to TRBJ1-1; TRBD1 agrees at 9 bases. The CDR3 runs to 16 residues. V was pared by 5 bases and J by 4 bases, with 11 bases of the junction left unmatched. Germline V lookup: CDR1 LNHDA, CDR2 SQIVND (reference sequence). The CDR3, as DNA: TGTGCCAGTAGTGACACCGGGACAGGGACGAGCACTGAAGCTTTCTTT. Translating it yields CASSDTGTGTSTEAFF.

The chain employs TRBV30 and TRBJ1-2; the D is unclear. The V end was cut by 4 bases, the J end by 8 bases, with 14 bases between. From germline, CDR1 is GTSNPN and CDR2 SVGIG (reference sequence). The CDR3 spans 12 residues. The CDR3 bases are TGTGCCTGGACCACGGGGTCATGGGGCTACACCTTC. Residues: CAWTTGSWGYTF.

The chain is built from TRBV7-9 and TRBJ1-5; TRBD1 is a possible D gene (5 bases). Trimming pared 4 bases from V and 2 bases from J, leaving 9 bases between. The CDR3 loop spans 14 amino acids. Germline-derived CDR1 and CDR2 are SEHNR and FQNEAQ (reference sequence). CDR3 coding DNA: TGTGCCAGCAGCTGGGGGAGCGGCAATCAGCCCCAGCATTTT. It codes for CASSWGSGNQPQHF. The entire variable domain, with the rest obtained from reference TRBV7-9 and TRBJ1-5, is as follows: DTGVSQNPRHKITKRGQNVTFRCDPISEHNRLYWYRQTLGQGPEFLTYFQNEAQLEKSRLLSDRFSAERPKGSFSTLEIQRTEQGDSAMYLCASSWGSGNQPQHFGDGTRLSIL.

V usage is TRBV14 and J usage is TRBJ2-3; tentative D call: TRBD1 (5 bases). In germline, CDR1 is SGHDN, CDR2 FVKESK. V shed 4 bases and J shed 4 bases, with 15 bases lying between them. CDR3 length: 15 residues. CDR3 coding DNA: TGTGCCAGCAGCCTGGACATGTCAGTTCCAGATACGCAGTATTTT. Its translation: CASSLDMSVPDTQYF.

DNA of the CDR3: TGTGCCAGCAGCGGGACAGGGTCCTACGAGCAGTACTTC. Protein product: CASSGTGSYEQYF. The genes are TRBV6-5 and TRBJ2-7; TRBD1 matches at 9 bases. The CDR3 sequence is 13 residues long. The V segment lost 6 bases and the J segment 1 base; nucleotides outside the gene matches: 1. Looked up from germline, CDR1 is MNHEY and CDR2 is SVGAGI.

The genes are TRBV5-1 and TRBJ2-5; 14 bases agree with TRBD2. CDR1 and CDR2 (germline): SGHRS, YFSETQ. This CDR3 region has 15 residues. J lost 5 bases, V lost 0 bases, and 0 bases had no gene match. The CDR3 loop is CASSLGLAGGETQYF. CDR3 in DNA: TGCGCCAGCAGCTTGGGACTAGCGGGAGGGGAGACCCAGTACTTC.

The chain carries TRBV19 and TRBJ1-6, with TRBD1 identical over 10 bases. This CDR3 is 14 amino acids long. V was pared by 10 bases and J by 10 bases, with 10 bases of the junction left unmatched. Germline V gives CDR1 LNHDA, CDR2 SQIVND (reference sequence). The CDR3 sequence: CAISPGQGPSPLHF. CDR3 DNA sequence: TGTGCCATTTCGCCGGGACAGGGGCCCTCACCCCTCCACTTT.

CDR3 bases: TGTGCCAGCAGACGCAGCTCCTACAATGAGCAGTTCTTC. It is translated as CASRRSSYNEQFF. The rearrangement joins TRBV12-3 or TRBV12-4 to TRBJ2-1; D call uncertain. This CDR3 contains 13 residues. With 6 bases removed from V and 0 bases from J, the gap between germline ends came to 6 bases.

The rearrangement links TRBV7-9 to TRBJ2-1; TRBD2 matches at 14 bases. The CDR3 covers 16 residues. Looked up from germline, CDR1 is SEHNR and CDR2 is FQNEAQ (reference sequence). The V and J ends lost 7 bases and 9 bases, in that order; junction bases with no gene match: 11. The CDR3 here is CASIKRGLAGVSEQFF. CDR3 DNA: TGTGCCAGCATCAAAAGGGGACTAGCGGGAGTTAGTGAGCAGTTCTTC.

V is TRBV7-2 and J is TRBJ1-3, with D hard to call. V dropped 7 bases and J dropped 2 bases, with 18 bases sitting between them. The CDR3 length is 16 residues. Germline lookup yields CDR1 SGHTA and CDR2 FQGNSA. CDR3 in amino acids: CASNPGVAWAGNTIYF. CDR3 nucleotide sequence: TGTGCCAGCAACCCCGGAGTGGCCTGGGCTGGAAACACCATATATTTT.

This chain joins TRBV24-1 and TRBJ2-2; tentative D call: TRBD2 (5 bases). V was trimmed by 4 bases and J by 15 bases, leaving 17 bases between them. This CDR3 has 13 amino acids. The germline gives CDR1 KGHDR, CDR2 SFDVKD. The CDR3 nucleotides read TGTGCCACCAGTGAGACTACAGCCTTGGGGTTGTTTTTT. It yields the protein CATSETTALGLFF.

This chain connects TRBV7-2 to TRBJ1-1; TRBD1 is a possible D gene (6 bases). The V gene's germline CDR1 is SGHTA and CDR2 FQGNSA. The CDR3 is 13 amino acids. Trimming removed 5 bases from V and 1 base from J, with 8 bases in between. The CDR3 DNA follows: TGTGCCAGCAGCCAGGGACAGAACACTGAAGCTTTCTTT. As protein: CASSQGQNTEAFF.